This record concerns one T cell receptor (beta chain) sequence. The antigen is unknown. The study made its TCR cDNA through 5'RACE template switching. That step introduced a universal primer site along with UMIs. In TCRdb, the 5' RACE reads were re-called with MiXCR into one record per CDR3 protein. This repertoire shows some 220,000 distinct CDR3 sequences, about 3% found once; its top ten account for roughly 3.2%. The data belong to a study of T cells after yellow fever vaccination. Notes on the study in general: Reappearance after the booster was seen for most primary-vaccination clones, at approximately 97% CD4 and around 90% CD8. A small proportion of clonotypes was detected in both the CD4 and CD8 compartments.

In germline, CDR1 is DFQATT, CDR2 SNEGSKA (reference sequence). The junction had 5 bases not matched to a gene; V was cut back by 3 bases and J by 1 base. The CDR3 is 14 residues long. This sequence was found in a man in his late teens or twenties who received the YFV17D yellow fever vaccine. The chain uses TRBV20-1 and TRBJ2-7; 8 positions agree with TRBD1. The source material was CD4+ T cells sorted from PBMCs, sampled 10 days after the yellow fever booster vaccination. Here the CDR3 reads CSASYRGRSYEQYF. CDR3 DNA sequence: TGCAGTGCTAGTTACAGGGGGAGGTCCTACGAGCAGTACTTC.